This T cell receptor beta chain was retrieved from a study of T cells in narcolepsy. The overall study: Healthy controls were enrolled alongside patients with narcolepsy type 1 or type 2. Study-wide results and caveats: Autoreactive clone sequences were missing from some blood memory CD4+ repertoires. HCRT-specific and TRIB2-specific autoreactive clonotypes appeared among same-patient CSF and blood CD4+ clonotypes. Healthy controls reportedly lacked the autoreactive clonotypes serially found in patients' blood.

TCRdb's copy holds only in-frame clones and misses some; the assay was immunoSEQ multiplex PCR. The sample has 30,000 to 45,000 clones; approximately 86% are singletons. Concerning this clone itself: No antigen is known for it.

The CDR3 consists of 17 residues. Germline V gene lookup returns CDR1 SGHVS and CDR2 FQNEAQ. Losses at the gene ends were 5 bases for V and 1 base for J; bases not matched to a gene: 12. The V gene is TRBV7-8, the J gene TRBJ2-3, with TRBD2 identical over 7 bases. This TCR derives from a human donor with narcolepsy. The sample comprised CD45RA- memory CD4+ T cells from PBMCs. The CDR3 DNA is TGTGCCAGCAGCCGGTCGAGCGGGGAAATTCGCACAGATACGCAGTATTTT. Its translation is CASSRSSGEIRTDTQYF.